The entry that follows covers one T cell receptor (beta chain) sequence. There is no known antigen for this receptor. No much larger clone is present one base from it, and per-base qualities are unavailable. This sample stems from a study of sequential checkpoint blockade in melanoma (dated by TCRdb to about 2019). Regarding the complete study: Patients were assigned by 1:1 randomization to either first-line nivolumab followed by ipilimumab (arm A) or ipilimumab followed by nivolumab (arm B). Both trial sequences were followed by maintenance nivolumab.

V sheds 5 bases and J sheds 0 bases, leaving 13 bases between their ends. The CDR3 has 15 amino acids, counting the end cysteine and phenylalanine. Left in the record is the CDR3 DNA by itself, 45 bases read in frame from the first base. CDR1 and CDR2 were assigned from the germline V gene (reference sequence) as MNHEY and SMNVEV. The immunoSEQ Assay was used to immunosequence TCRbeta CDR3 regions from genomic DNA. Prior to high-throughput sequencing, genomic DNA was amplified by bias-controlled multiplex PCR. For the original study's pipeline: To quantify the absolute abundance of each unique TCRbeta CDR3 region, the sequences were collapsed and filtered. Clonality, defined as 1 minus Pielou's evenness, was calculated using only productive rearrangements. A previously published method was used to identify clones with significantly greater frequencies in on-treatment samples than in baseline samples. TCRdb took this table from immuneACCESS and kept in-frame rearrangements with V and J called. Such tables lack part of the clones; where checked against another copy, unresolved V genes explain under half of the gap, and the rest is unexplained. The DNA gave D and trimming, while V, J and clone size come from that table. The sample table holds roughly 10,000 clones, of which around three quarters were seen once. Roughly 14% of the sample comes from the top ten.

What the treatment or condition label conveys for this sample: randomized to nivolumab then ipilimumab (arm A) or the reverse (arm B). Prior DNA-damaging chemotherapy had not been received by any trial patient. On a FACS Aria II flow cytometer, live CD3+CD8+ cells that were negative for CD19 and CD56 were sorted from thawed PBMCs. Samples were obtained from patients with melanoma enrolled in CheckMate 064, a randomized, open-label phase II trial of sequential checkpoint blockade. Peripheral blood mononuclear cells were collected by leukapheresis, purified with Ficoll-Paque, and frozen in human serum with about 10% DMSO. Right after sorting, the blood CD3+CD8+ cells were verified to be >98% pure, and DNA extraction followed. Points the paper makes about the study in general: Larger, independent patient cohorts are needed to validate the response-prediction model that combines TCR metrics and mutation burden.

Sequenced here: CD8+ T cells sorted from blood (inferred from file names), sampled from a patient given nivolumab and ipilimumab in sequence. This receptor was identified in a human donor with melanoma. The chain links TRBV27 with TRBJ1-2; D gene: possibly TRBD1, on 6 matching bases. This receptor has the CDR3 CASSDGTLPNYGYTF. The DNA reads TGTGCCAGCAGTGACGGGACACTTCCTAACTATGGCTACACCTTC.